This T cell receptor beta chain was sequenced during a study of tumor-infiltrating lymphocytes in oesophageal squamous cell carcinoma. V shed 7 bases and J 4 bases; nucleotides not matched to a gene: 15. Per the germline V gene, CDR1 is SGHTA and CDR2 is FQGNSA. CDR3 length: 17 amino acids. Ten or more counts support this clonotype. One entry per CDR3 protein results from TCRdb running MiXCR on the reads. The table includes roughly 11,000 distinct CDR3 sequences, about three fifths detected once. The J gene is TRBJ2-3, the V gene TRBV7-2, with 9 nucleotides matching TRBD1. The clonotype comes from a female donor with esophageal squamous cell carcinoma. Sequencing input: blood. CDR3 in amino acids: CASTQGGGQGGADTQYF. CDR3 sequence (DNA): TGTGCCAGCACCCAAGGGGGGGGACAGGGAGGTGCAGATACGCAGTATTTT.